This is a list of T cell receptor beta chains from one sample in a study of beta chain features in type 1 diabetes. Profiled with immunoSEQ multiplex PCR; TCRdb holds only in-frame clones, not every one. The data contain 400,000 to 500,000 clones, around 14% of them singletons. The sequencing input was naive CD4+ T cells from blood. The receptors come from a man aged 25 to 45 in good health. Each CDR3 is given with its conserved first and last residue. D genes are given only for firm matches. The size field is filled for only some rows; it gives once, few, many or a size class.

v_call	j_call	d_call	clone_size	cdr3_nt	cdr3_aa
TRBV7-2	TRBJ2-1	TRBD2	-	TGTGCCAGCAGCCCCAGGACTAGCGGGGGAAATGAGCAGTTCTTC	CASSPRTSGGNEQFF
TRBV7-3	TRBJ1-2	TRBD1	once	TGTGCCAGCAGCTTAACCGTCCCGGGACAGGGATTGGGCGGCTACACCTTC	CASSLTVPGQGLGGYTF
TRBV18	TRBJ2-1	-	few	TGTGCCAGCTCACCACCCAGGGGCGCCTCCTACAATGAGCAGTTCTTC	CASSPPRGASYNEQFF
TRBV7-2	TRBJ2-3	-	many	TGTGCCAGCAGCACCACAGATACGCAGTATTTT	CASSTTDTQYF
TRBV9	TRBJ2-4	TRBD1	-	TGTGCCAGCATTATCCGGGACAGGGAATTTCGGGCCAAAAACATTCAGTACTTC	CASIIRDREFRAKNIQYF
TRBV4-3	TRBJ2-1	-	few	TGCGCCAGCAGCCAAGAAGGTATCTCCTACAATGAGCAGTTCTTC	CASSQEGISYNEQFF
TRBV5-6	TRBJ2-3	TRBD2	few	TGTGCCAGCAGCCCCGGGACTAAGGGGTATTATACGCAGTATTTT	CASSPGTKGYYTQYF
TRBV7-9	TRBJ2-1	-	-	TGTGCCAGCAGCTTACCTAAGCGGAGCTCCTACAATGAGCAGTTCTTC	CASSLPKRSSYNEQFF
TRBV9	TRBJ2-6	-	few	TGTGCCAGCAGCCCAGAGCATGGGCGGGTCGCCTCTGGGGCCAACGTCCTGACTTTC	CASSPEHGRVASGANVLTF
TRBV1	TRBJ2-1	-	-	TGCACCACCCTAACCCCGCTCTGGGGAAGTGATGAGCAGTTCTTC	CTTLTPLWGSDEQFF
TRBV5-4	TRBJ1-6	-	-	TGTGCCAGCAGCTTGAAGCGGACAGCCAATTCACCCCTCCACTTT	CASSLKRTANSPLHF
TRBV11-2	TRBJ2-5	-	few	TGTGCCAGCAGCCCTGGGACACAAGAGACCCAGTACTTC	CASSPGTQETQYF
TRBV5-1	TRBJ2-6	-	few	TGCGCCAGCAGCTACGAGGGTTCGCATGGGGCCAACGTCCTGACTTTC	CASSYEGSHGANVLTF
TRBV7-2	TRBJ2-7	-	few	TGTGCCAGCAGCTTCCAGGGCTCCGAGCAGTACTTC	CASSFQGSEQYF
TRBV5-1	TRBJ1-1	-	few	TGCGCCAGCAGCTTCCACTCCCCCAACGGAGGTGAAGCTTTCTTT	CASSFHSPNGGEAFF
TRBV14	TRBJ2-2	-	few	TGTGCCAGCAGCCTATTCGCCGGGGAGCTGTTTTTT	CASSLFAGELFF
TRBV14	TRBJ1-1	-	few	TGTGCCAGCAGCCAAATTGGAGCAGGGAGGAACACTGAAGCTTTCTTT	CASSQIGAGRNTEAFF
TRBV4-1	TRBJ2-3	TRBD1	-	TGCGCCAGCGTTAGGACAGGAGGTCCAGATACGCAGTATTTT	CASVRTGGPDTQYF
TRBV28	TRBJ2-2	-	-	TGTGCCAGCAAATTAGAAAAAAAGGTGAACACCGGGGAGCTGTTTTTT	CASKLEKKVNTGELFF
TRBV11-2	TRBJ2-3	-	-	TGTGCCAGCAGCTTAGTCGGGAAAGGACTACTATATAGCACAGATACGCAGTATTTT	CASSLVGKGLLYSTDTQYF
TRBV9	TRBJ2-7	-	-	TGTGCCAGCCCGAAGTGGGAGCAGTACTTC	CASPKWEQYF
TRBV11-2	TRBJ2-5	-	-	TGTGCCAGCAGCGTGGCAGAGACCCAGTACTTC	CASSVAETQYF
TRBV29-1	TRBJ2-7	TRBD1	few	TGCAGCGTTGACCAGGGGGCGAGGGAGCAGTACTTC	CSVDQGAREQYF
TRBV28	TRBJ1-3	-	few	TGTGCCAGCAGGTACAGTTCTGGAAACACCATATATTTT	CASRYSSGNTIYF
TRBV11-2	TRBJ2-1	-	few	TGTGCCAGCAGCTTAACCAACGGGAATGAGCAGTTCTTC	CASSLTNGNEQFF
TRBV29-1	TRBJ2-1	-	-	TGCAGCGTGGGGGTTACAAGAGACTACAATGAGCAGTTCTTC	CSVGVTRDYNEQFF
TRBV7-9	TRBJ1-2	-	few	TGTGCCAGCAGCAAACAACAGGGAGAAGTTTATGGCTACACCTTC	CASSKQQGEVYGYTF
TRBV5-5	TRBJ1-1	-	few	TGTGCCAGCAGCCGTTCACAGGGTATGAACACTGAAGCTTTCTTT	CASSRSQGMNTEAFF
TRBV11-2	TRBJ2-7	TRBD1	few	TGTGCCAGCAGCTTAGTTTCGGTCCGGGACAGCTCCTACGAGCAGTACTTC	CASSLVSVRDSSYEQYF
TRBV15	TRBJ2-1	TRBD1	few	TGTGCCACCAGCAGAGATCTTTGGGGACAGGGGAGGAATGAGCAGTTCTTC	CATSRDLWGQGRNEQFF
TRBV7-9	TRBJ1-5	TRBD1	-	TGTGCCAGTACTTACAGGGGGCACGAACGGCCCCAGCATTTT	CASTYRGHERPQHF
TRBV11-2	TRBJ2-4	-	-	TGTGCCAGCAGCTTAGTTTCGGCCAGGCTCTGGGGGATTCAGTACTTC	CASSLVSARLWGIQYF
TRBV7-9	TRBJ2-1	TRBD2	few	TGTGCCAGCAGCTTAACGTCCGCGGGGGATCGGGAGCAGTTCTTC	CASSLTSAGDREQFF
TRBV7-2	TRBJ2-3	-	few	TGTGCCAGCAGTTCCCGGCCTTTGGAGCAGTATTTT	CASSSRPLEQYF
TRBV5-1	TRBJ2-7	-	-	TGCGCCAGCAGCCTATCGACAAACTACGAGCAGTACTTC	CASSLSTNYEQYF
TRBV4-3	TRBJ1-1	-	-	TGCGCCAGCAGCCACCCCGGGGGGATGAACACTGAAGCTTTCTTT	CASSHPGGMNTEAFF